This TCR beta chain was found in a study of blood T cell repertoires in COVID-19. Original handling: How many nucleated cells were present was estimated from reference gene primer amplification. Sequencing used immunoSEQ multiplex PCR; TCRdb keeps in-frame clones, though not all of them. V and J calls and clone size come straight from that table; D and trimming were deduced from the DNA. The sample yields approximately 99,000 clones, roughly 89% seen once. This CDR3 has 16 residues. V lost 5 bases, J lost 6 bases, and 9 bases stayed unmatched. The germline V gene has CDR1 SGHTA and CDR2 FQGNSA. Sequences were obtained from peripheral blood. The chain has TRBV7-2 and TRBJ2-2; 10 nucleotides align to TRBD2. The receptor was derived from a man in his 70s with active or convalescent COVID-19. The CDR3 region is CASSPYSGGIAGELFF. The CDR3 region has the DNA TGTGCCAGCAGCCCTTATAGCGGGGGGATTGCCGGGGAGCTGTTTTTT.